These 20 T cell receptor beta chains came from one sample sequenced in a study of blood T cell repertoires in COVID-19. Generated by immunoSEQ multiplex PCR, the TCRdb table keeps only in-frame clones and is missing some. This table holds approximately 230,000 clones, about 86% found once. Sequencing was performed on PBMCs or T cells enriched from blood (not recorded which). These receptors all stem from a woman between 45 and 65 years old with acute COVID-19.

The chain is built from TRBV30 and TRBJ2-7; 7 bases agree with TRBD2. Per the germline V gene, CDR1 is GTSNPN and CDR2 is SVGIG (reference sequence). J gave up 1 base and V 4 bases, and 4 bases lay outside the gene matches. This CDR3 is 13 amino acids long. The CDR3 is CAWIGGRSYEQYF. The CDR3 region has the DNA TGTGCCTGGATCGGGGGGAGATCCTACGAGCAGTACTTC.

V usage is TRBV7-2 and J usage is TRBJ2-7, with 7 bases fitting TRBD2. Trimming cost V 4 bases and J 2 bases; bases outside gene matches: 8. From germline, CDR1 is SGHTA and CDR2 FQGNSA. The CDR3 runs 15 residues. CDR3 bases: TGTGCCAGCAGCTCGCTTGGGAGCGGGACCTACGAGCAGTACTTC. It encodes CASSSLGSGTYEQYF.

The chain joins TRBV7-9 to TRBJ1-1; unclear D gene. The length of the CDR3 is 13 residues. Trimming stripped 0 bases from V and 0 bases from J, with 2 bases between. Germline V gene sequence: CDR1 SEHNR, CDR2 FQNEAQ (reference sequence). CDR3 amino acids: CASSLALNTEAFF. CDR3 sequence (DNA): TGTGCCAGCAGCTTAGCCTTGAACACTGAAGCTTTCTTT.

The chain employs TRBV5-1 and TRBJ1-4; D not resolved. The CDR3 consists of 14 residues. Germline V gives CDR1 SGHRS, CDR2 YFSETQ. The ends were cut back, 0 bases at V and 8 bases at J, with 11 bases in the middle. CDR3 nucleotide sequence: TGCGCCAGCAGCTTGGCCCTGGGAGCCGAAAAACTGTTTTTT. It yields the protein CASSLALGAEKLFF.

This rearrangement joins TRBV13 to TRBJ2-5; 8 bases are a match to TRBD2. After removal of 5 bases from V and 4 bases from J, the junction contained 6 bases not matched to a gene. This CDR3 is 14 amino acids long. Germline V gene data show CDR1 as PRHDT and CDR2 as FYEKMQ (reference sequence). The CDR3 is CASSGRGRTETQYF. The DNA for the CDR3 is TGTGCCAGCAGCGGTCGCGGGAGGACAGAGACCCAGTACTTC.

The gene calls are TRBV2 and TRBJ2-4; 7 positions agree with TRBD2. The CDR3 runs 13 residues. CDR1 is SNHLY and CDR2 is FYNNEI in the germline V gene. The V and J ends lost 9 bases and 6 bases, in that order; junction bases with no gene match: 8. The CDR3 reads CASRLAAGNIQYF. The CDR3 DNA follows: TGTGCCAGTCGACTAGCTGCCGGAAACATTCAGTACTTC.

The chain recombines TRBV7-3 with TRBJ1-1; maybe TRBD1 (6 bases). The V end was cut by 4 bases, the J end by 6 bases, with 15 bases between. The CDR3 runs to 14 residues. CDR1 is SGHTA, CDR2 FQGTGA, per germline. The CDR3 region is CASSSQGDGAEAFF. The CDR3 DNA is TGTGCCAGCAGCTCACAGGGAGACGGGGCTGAAGCTTTCTTT.

The chain uses TRBV5-8 and TRBJ2-5; 11 nucleotides agree with TRBD1. The germline V gene encodes CDR1 SGHTS and CDR2 YDEGEE. The J segment lost 5 bases and the V segment lost 6 bases, leaving 9 bases of the junction unmatched. The CDR3 covers 15 residues. The CDR3, as DNA: TGTGCCAGCAACCTCGGACAGGGGGCTTATGAGACCCAGTACTTC. Its translation: CASNLGQGAYETQYF.

This sequence joins TRBV7-8 and TRBJ2-1; D is undetermined. The V end was cut by 4 bases, the J end by 9 bases, with 7 bases between. The CDR3 loop spans 11 amino acids. Germline V gene lookup returns CDR1 SGHVS and CDR2 FQNEAQ. The chain's CDR3 is CASSSKLEQFF. The DNA of the CDR3 is TGTGCCAGCAGCTCCAAGCTTGAGCAGTTCTTC.

This clone was detected only once. J is TRBJ2-7 and V is TRBV20-1; 8 nucleotides line up with TRBD1. The germline V gene encodes CDR1 DFQATT and CDR2 SNEGSKA (reference sequence). The V segment lost 3 bases and the J segment 0 bases; nucleotides outside the gene matches: 10. The CDR3 consists of 16 residues. The CDR3: CSASATGTGTSYEQYF. CDR3 in DNA: TGCAGTGCTAGTGCAACCGGGACAGGTACCTCCTACGAGCAGTACTTC.

This clone was seen only once. The V call is TRBV5-6, the J call TRBJ2-4; a possible D gene is TRBD2 (6 bases). Germline-derived CDR1 and CDR2 are SGHDT and YYEEEE. The CDR3 loop spans 16 amino acids. Trimming cost V 4 bases and J 5 bases, with 19 bases left between them. CDR3 loop: CASSAPGAVEENIQYF. The CDR3 bases are TGTGCCAGCAGCGCCCCGGGAGCGGTTGAGGAAAACATTCAGTACTTC.

The genes are TRBV13 and TRBJ2-5; D may be TRBD2 (5 bases). V was cut by 5 bases and J by 4 bases, with 11 bases left in between. CDR1 and CDR2 (germline): PRHDT, FYEKMQ (reference sequence). The CDR3 extends over 13 amino acids. The CDR3 loop reads CASSRPGGETQYF. The CDR3 nucleotides read TGTGCCAGCAGCCGACCCGGAGGAGAGACCCAGTACTTC.

This clone has just one count. The chain joins TRBV7-9 to TRBJ1-1, with D unclear. Germline V gene data show CDR1 as SEHNR and CDR2 as FQNEAQ (reference sequence). Trimming took off 3 bases at V and 1 base at J, with 6 bases between the two ends. The CDR3 is made up of 13 amino acids. As DNA, the CDR3 is TGTGCCAGCAGCTTTTCTTCGAACACTGAAGCTTTCTTT. Its protein is CASSFSSNTEAFF.

The CDR3 loop reads CASSPSWASNDEQFF. CDR3 nucleotides: TGCGCCAGCAGCCCGAGTTGGGCTAGCAACGATGAGCAGTTCTTC. This sequence joins TRBV4-1 and TRBJ2-1; D is perhaps TRBD2 (5 bases). V lost 4 bases and J 8 bases, leaving 18 bases between the germline ends. The CDR3 runs 15 residues. CDR1 is MGHRA and CDR2 is YSYEKL in the germline V gene.

The V gene is TRBV18, the J gene TRBJ1-1; a possible D gene is TRBD1 (5 bases). The germline gives CDR1 KGHSH, CDR2 LQKENI. This CDR3 comprises 13 residues. V lost 9 bases, J lost 3 bases, and 14 bases lay in between. The CDR3 sequence is CASRPLGDTEAFF. DNA of the CDR3: TGTGCCAGTCGACCCTTAGGGGACACTGAAGCTTTCTTT.

The gene calls are TRBV9 and TRBJ2-7, with 10 bases aligning to TRBD2. The germline CDR1 and CDR2 sequences are SGDLS and YYNGEE. There are 14 residues in the CDR3. Losses at the gene ends were 5 bases for V and 7 bases for J; bases not matched to a gene: 9. This chain's CDR3 is CASRPGLATSEQYF. The CDR3 nucleotides read TGTGCCAGCAGACCGGGACTAGCGACTAGTGAGCAGTACTTC. The complete variable domain, with remaining parts taken from reference TRBV9 and TRBJ2-7, reads DSGVTQTPKHLITATGQRVTLRCSPRSGDLSVYWYQQSLDQGLQFLIQYYNGEERAKGNILERFSAQQFPDLHSELNLSSLELGDSALYFCASRPGLATSEQYFGPGTRLTVT.

The V gene is TRBV18, the J gene TRBJ2-1; tentatively, D is TRBD1 (5 bases). Trimming left V 2 bases short and J 2 bases short, with 16 bases between. The CDR3 loop spans 17 amino acids. Germline assignment: CDR1 KGHSH and CDR2 LQKENI. CDR3 region: CASSPIVAQGTYNEQFF. The CDR3 DNA follows: TGTGCCAGCTCACCAATCGTGGCTCAGGGCACCTACAATGAGCAGTTCTTC.

This clone occurred once. This chain joins TRBV6-4 and TRBJ2-2, with D possibly TRBD2 on 6 matching bases. The CDR3 runs 15 residues. Trimming left V 0 bases short and J 1 base short, with 6 bases between. Germline V gives CDR1 MRHNA, CDR2 SNTAGT. The CDR3 nucleotides are TGTGCCAGCAGTGACTCGGGGGGGAACACCGGGGAGCTGTTTTTT. It codes for CASSDSGGNTGELFF.

The rearrangement uses TRBV29-1 and TRBJ1-2; the match to TRBD1 covers 7 bases. With V trimmed by 7 bases and J by 8 bases, 7 bases remained unmatched. From germline, CDR1 is SQVTM and CDR2 ANQGSEA. This CDR3 region has 11 residues. CDR3 region: CSENTGAGYTF. CDR3 in DNA: TGCAGCGAGAATACAGGGGCAGGCTACACCTTC.

The CDR3 reads CASSFSGTGGNTIYF. CDR3 nucleotide sequence: TGTGCCAGCAGTTTCAGTGGGACAGGGGGAAACACCATATATTTT. The chain combines TRBV28 with TRBJ1-3, with TRBD1 matching over 9 bases. The CDR3 has 15 residues. After removal of 3 bases from V and 4 bases from J, the junction contained 4 bases not matched to a gene. Germline V gene sequence: CDR1 MDHEN, CDR2 SYDVKM.